The 24 T cell receptor beta chains below were found in one sample sequenced in a study of shared clonotypes between healthy human individuals (dated by TCRdb to between 2020 and 2021). Libraries came from the immunoSEQ multiplex PCR assay. Not all clones reach the TCRdb copy of this immuneACCESS table, which keeps in-frame sequences only. Checked studies attribute under half of the gap to unresolved V genes and leave the rest unexplained. The sample table records roughly 1,000,000 clones; 70% to 80% of these occur just once. The top ten clones comprise 0.6% to 0.7% of the sample. The sequencing sample was made of memory CD4+ T cells from PBMCs. Explained via the paper, the cell subset or site label denotes: CD45RA-negative fraction. The receptors here all came from a man in his late teens or twenties in good health. Some clones in this sample may be carry-over from other donors' samples.

For the CDR3, the DNA is TGTGCCAGCAGCTCCTCGGTCGGGGCAGGGTTGACCGGGGAGCTGTTTTTT. Encoded protein: CASSSSVGAGLTGELFF. The chain combines TRBV7-3 with TRBJ2-2; D is tentatively TRBD1 or TRBD2 (5 bases each). Germline CDR1 is SGHTA and CDR2 is FQGTGA. There are 17 residues in the CDR3. V lost 4 bases, J lost 5 bases, and 20 bases lay in between.

In its sample, this clone was seen a few times. CDR3 sequence: CASSPSGDHRGTFF. In DNA form, the CDR3 reads TGTGCCAGCAGCCCCTCAGGGGACCATAGAGGGACTTTCTTT. The chain joins TRBV11-3 to TRBJ1-1, with a tentative D call TRBD1 (6 bases). Germline CDR1 reads SGHNT; CDR2 reads YENEEA. Trimming left V 5 bases short and J 12 bases short, with 22 bases between. The CDR3 consists of 14 residues.

The chain couples TRBV7-3 to TRBJ2-1; 8 positions match TRBD2. The V gene's germline CDR1 is SGHTA and CDR2 FQGTGA. The V and J ends lost 5 bases and 7 bases, in that order; junction bases with no gene match: 10. The CDR3 runs 15 residues. The CDR3 protein is CASSPTGGPINEQFF. The CDR3 DNA follows: TGTGCCAGCAGCCCCACGGGAGGGCCGATAAATGAGCAGTTCTTC.

V usage is TRBV30 and J usage is TRBJ1-6; D gene uncertain. V lost 4 bases, J lost 0 bases, and 13 bases lay in between. CDR1 and CDR2 from the germline V gene are GTSNPN and SVGIG (reference sequence). This CDR3 comprises 16 residues. The CDR3 is CAWTRGRSSYNSPLHF. For the CDR3, the DNA is TGTGCCTGGACCCGCGGCCGGAGCTCCTATAATTCACCCCTCCACTTT.

This rearrangement joins TRBV19 to TRBJ1-1, with D possibly being TRBD1 (5 bases). The V gene lost 5 bases and the J gene lost 2 bases, with 15 bases spanning the gap. Germline V lookup: CDR1 LNHDA, CDR2 SQIVND (reference sequence). This CDR3 is 15 amino acids long. The CDR3 protein is CASSYGAQTNTEAFF. The CDR3 coding sequence is TGTGCCAGTAGTTACGGGGCGCAAACCAACACTGAAGCTTTCTTT.

The chain uses TRBV27 and TRBJ2-7; 8 nucleotides line up with TRBD1. The length of the CDR3 is 15 residues. Germline CDR1 reads MNHEY; CDR2 reads SMNVEV (reference sequence). J lost 0 bases, V lost 5 bases, and 6 bases had no gene match. CDR3 nucleotides: TGTGCCAGCAGTCGGCCCCAGGGGGCCTCCTACGAGCAGTACTTC. It yields the protein CASSRPQGASYEQYF.

The chain uses TRBV7-3 and TRBJ2-2; TRBD2 agrees at 15 bases. Germline V gene data show CDR1 as SGHTA and CDR2 as FQGTGA. The CDR3 consists of 20 residues. With 5 bases clipped from V and 4 bases from J, the junction kept 14 bases outside the gene matches. The CDR3 here is CASSKKTGLAGGFGTGELFF. The CDR3 coding sequence is TGTGCCAGCAGCAAGAAAACGGGACTAGCGGGAGGTTTTGGCACCGGGGAGCTGTTTTTT.

The V gene is TRBV6-1, the J gene TRBJ2-5; D remains ambiguous. V lost 8 bases to trimming and J lost 2 bases, with 15 bases between them. The CDR3 sequence is 14 residues long. CDR1 and CDR2 from the germline V gene are MNHNS and SASEGT. The CDR3 protein is CASAIADAQETQYF. The CDR3 DNA sequence: TGTGCCAGCGCGATAGCAGACGCTCAAGAGACCCAGTACTTC.

The CDR3 protein is CASVRDRGKVYF. CDR3 coding DNA: TGTGCCAGCGTCCGGGACAGGGGAAAGGTCTACTTC. The V gene is TRBV11-2, the J gene TRBJ2-7, with TRBD1 matching over 10 bases. Germline values: CDR1 SGHAT, CDR2 FQNNGV. The CDR3 has 12 residues. J lost 13 bases, V lost 8 bases, and 11 bases had no gene match.

This chain joins TRBV6-1 and TRBJ1-2; no clear D. The CDR3 is 11 residues long. V lost 8 bases and J lost 3, with 7 bases in between. Germline lookup yields CDR1 MNHNS and CDR2 SASEGT. The CDR3 loop is CASANYYGYTF. The DNA for the CDR3 is TGTGCCAGCGCAAACTACTATGGCTACACCTTC.

The genes are TRBV7-3 and TRBJ2-1, with TRBD2 matching 11 bases. Germline V gene lookup returns CDR1 SGHTA and CDR2 FQGTGA. The CDR3 extends over 16 amino acids. J was trimmed by 4 bases and V by 2 bases; bases with no gene match: 4. CDR3 nucleotide sequence: TGTGCCAGCAGCTTATTGGGACTAGCGGATTACAATGAGCAGTTCTTC. This codes for CASSLLGLADYNEQFF.

V and J are TRBV28 and TRBJ1-2, with D possibly being TRBD1 (5 bases). The germline V gene has CDR1 MDHEN and CDR2 SYDVKM. V gave up 8 bases and J gave up 6 bases, with 19 bases separating them. CDR3 length: 14 amino acids. Here the CDR3 DNA reads TGTGCCAGCTGGTCACACGCCACAGGCCATGGCTACACCTTC. Translated, it gives CASWSHATGHGYTF.

The chain couples TRBV5-1 to TRBJ2-3; 9 bases fit TRBD2. Germline CDR1 and CDR2: SGHRS and YFSETQ. Trimming took 4 bases from V and 0 from J; bases not matched to a gene: 6. The CDR3 sequence is 16 residues long. The CDR3 bases are TGCGCCAGCAGCCCGACTAGCGGCCTAAGCACAGATACGCAGTATTTT. This codes for CASSPTSGLSTDTQYF.

The V gene is TRBV5-1, the J gene TRBJ2-2, with D perhaps matching TRBD1 or TRBD2 (6 bases each). Germline CDR1 is SGHRS and CDR2 is YFSETQ. This CDR3 has 17 amino acids. Trimming removed 2 bases at V and 3 bases at J, with 17 bases between. DNA of the CDR3: TGCGCCAGCAGCTTCCCGGAAGGGGGAGGAGACACCGGGGAGCTGTTTTTT. As protein: CASSFPEGGGDTGELFF. Drawing the rest from reference TRBV5-1 and TRBJ2-2, the complete variable domain is KAGVTQTPRYLIKTRGQQVTLSCSPISGHRSVSWYQQTPGQGLQFLFEYFSETQRNKGNFPGRFSGRQFSNSRSEMNVSTLELGDSALYLCASSFPEGGGDTGELFFGEGSRLTVL.

This sequence joins TRBV11-3 and TRBJ2-5; tentatively, D is TRBD2 (6 bases). V was cut by 5 bases and J by 3 bases, with 13 bases left in between. Germline V gene sequence: CDR1 SGHNT, CDR2 YENEEA. The CDR3 runs 14 residues. The CDR3 spells CASSLLTREETQYF. CDR3 bases: TGTGCCAGCAGCCTCCTGACTAGGGAAGAGACCCAGTACTTC. Variable domain in full (rest from reference TRBV11-3 and TRBJ2-5): EAGVVQSPRYKIIEKKQPVAFWCNPISGHNTLYWYLQNLGQGPELLIRYENEEAVDDSQLPKDRFSAERLKGVDSTLKIQPAELGDSAVYLCASSLLTREETQYFGPGTRLLVL.

V and J are TRBV27 and TRBJ2-1; D is perhaps TRBD1 (7 bases). This CDR3 contains 16 residues. The V end lost 6 bases, the J end lost 0 bases, and 15 bases lay between the germline ends. Germline CDR1 reads MNHEY; CDR2 reads SMNVEV (reference sequence). Here the CDR3 reads CASSRGGTDSYNEQFF. The CDR3 bases are TGTGCCAGCAGCCGCGGCGGGACAGACTCCTACAATGAGCAGTTCTTC.

The CDR3 region has the DNA TGTGCCAGCAGTGGGACAAACCAAGAGACCCAGTACTTC. Translating gives CASSGTNQETQYF. The chain couples TRBV2 to TRBJ2-5, with TRBD1 as a possible D gene (5 bases). This CDR3 has 13 residues. Germline values: CDR1 SNHLY, CDR2 FYNNEI. Trimming shortened V by 4 bases and J by 0 bases, and 6 bases separated the two germline ends.

Worth noting for this clone: The same CDR3 arises from other DNA sequences in this sample as well. The chain uses TRBV2 and TRBJ1-5, with unresolved D. This CDR3 is 15 amino acids long. The germline gives CDR1 SNHLY, CDR2 FYNNEI. V dropped 1 base and J dropped 0 bases, with 7 bases sitting between them. CDR3 in amino acids: CASSEGGYSNQPQHF. The CDR3 nucleotides read TGTGCCAGCAGTGAAGGAGGATATAGCAATCAGCCCCAGCATTTT.

As concerns this clone: The sample contains more than one DNA sequence encoding this CDR3. This sequence joins TRBV5-1 and TRBJ2-1, with 8 bases fitting TRBD1. The CDR3 contains 15 residues. The V gene's germline CDR1 is SGHRS and CDR2 YFSETQ. V shed 0 bases, J shed 3 bases, and the junction held 2 bases outside the gene matches. This chain's CDR3 is CASSLEGQGYNEQFF. Written as DNA, the CDR3 is TGCGCCAGCAGCTTGGAAGGACAGGGCTACAATGAGCAGTTCTTC.

The V call is TRBV18, the J call TRBJ2-1, with no clear D. Germline CDR1 is KGHSH and CDR2 is LQKENI. Trimming took off 6 bases at V and 2 bases at J, with 8 bases between the two ends. The CDR3 covers 13 residues. CDR3 region: CASSALTYNEQFF. The CDR3 DNA reads TGTGCCAGCTCCGCTTTAACCTACAATGAGCAGTTCTTC.

This clone appeared once. The chain employs TRBV15 and TRBJ1-1; no clear D gene. The germline V gene encodes CDR1 LNHNV and CDR2 YYDKDF (reference sequence). Trimming took 3 bases from V and 1 from J, leaving 9 bases between them. CDR3 size: 14 residues. CDR3 protein: CATSRGSRNTEAFF. In nucleotides, the CDR3 is TGTGCCACCAGCAGGGGATCAAGGAACACTGAAGCTTTCTTT. The whole variable domain, remainder taken from reference TRBV15 and TRBJ1-1, is DAMVIQNPRYQVTQFGKPVTLSCSQTLNHNVMYWYQQKSSQAPKLLFHYYDKDFNNEADTPDNFQSRRPNTSFCFLDIRSPGLGDTAMYLCATSRGSRNTEAFFGQGTRLTVV.

The chain recombines TRBV27 with TRBJ2-7; D uncertain. Trimming took 3 bases from V and 7 from J, leaving 13 bases between them. The CDR3 consists of 13 residues. Germline values: CDR1 MNHEY, CDR2 SMNVEV (reference sequence). The CDR3 protein is CASSLSEYVEQYF. The CDR3 nucleotides are TGTGCCAGCAGTTTGTCAGAGTACGTAGAGCAGTACTTC.

The genes are TRBV7-3 and TRBJ2-1; D may correspond to TRBD1 or TRBD2 (5 bases each). V gave up 3 bases and J gave up 10 bases, with 16 bases separating them. The CDR3 consists of 14 residues. Germline V gives CDR1 SGHTA, CDR2 FQGTGA. The CDR3 is CASSLKREWGEQFF. CDR3 bases: TGTGCCAGCAGCTTGAAACGGGAATGGGGGGAGCAGTTCTTC.

This chain uses TRBV19 with TRBJ2-5; 10 bases line up with TRBD2. Germline V gene lookup returns CDR1 LNHDA and CDR2 SQIVND (reference sequence). The CDR3 contains 14 residues. V lost 8 bases and J lost 5; bases outside the gene matches: 8. The CDR3 spells CASGRAGGRETQYF. CDR3 coding DNA: TGTGCCAGTGGTCGAGCGGGAGGGAGGGAGACCCAGTACTTC.